The clone carrying this TCR beta chain is deemed medium-sized by its frequency. The antigen is undetermined. The CDR3 loop spans 12 amino acids. The germline CDR1 and CDR2 sequences are SGHDT and YYEEEE. The data belong to a study of T cell clusters in autoimmune cytopenias. The study, taken as a whole, reports: Clustering suggested that physiological T cell clusters were missing in primary autoimmune cytopenia patients.

TRB was amplified from approximately 250 ng of peripheral blood genomic DNA per sample. One tube held mixed TRB-A and TRB-B primer pools for touch-down PCR. TCRdb reprocessed the multiplex PCR reads and stores each CDR3 protein as one record, lacking DNA. The sample table sets out just under 600 distinct CDR3 sequences. A further study also used this sample, focusing on T cell repertoires in aging, cancer and after chemotherapy. That paper states: Compared with age-matched healthy donors, untreated hematological or solid cancer patients showed higher blood TCR clonality. In hematological cancer patients, infiltrated lymphoid organs may have impaired thymic emigration or peripheral T cell expansion.

Sequencing used peripheral blood. This receptor was taken from a human donor with chronic lymphocytic leukemia. The chain recombines TRBV5-6 with TRBJ1-1. The CDR3 loop is CASSLARTEAFF. Combining the CDR3 with reference TRBV5-6 and TRBJ1-1 gives the whole variable domain DAGVTQSPTHLIKTRGQQVTLRCSPKSGHDTVSWYQQALGQGPQFIFQYYEEEERQRGNFPDRFSGHQFPNYSSELNVNALLLGDSALYLCASSLARTEAFFGQGTRLTVV.